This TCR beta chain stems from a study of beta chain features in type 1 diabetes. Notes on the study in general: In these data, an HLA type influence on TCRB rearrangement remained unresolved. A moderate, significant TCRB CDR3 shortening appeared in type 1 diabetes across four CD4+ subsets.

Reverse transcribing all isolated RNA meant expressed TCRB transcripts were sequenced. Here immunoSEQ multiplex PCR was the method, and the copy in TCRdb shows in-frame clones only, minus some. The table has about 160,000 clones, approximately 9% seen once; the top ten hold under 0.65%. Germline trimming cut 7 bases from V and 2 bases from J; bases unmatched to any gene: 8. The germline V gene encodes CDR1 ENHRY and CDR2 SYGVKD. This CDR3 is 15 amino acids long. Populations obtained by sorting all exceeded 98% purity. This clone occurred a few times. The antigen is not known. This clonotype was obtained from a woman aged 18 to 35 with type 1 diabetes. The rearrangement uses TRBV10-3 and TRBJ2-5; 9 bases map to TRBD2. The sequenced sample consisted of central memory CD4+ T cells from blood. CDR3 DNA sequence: TGTGCCATCAAGGAAGCGGGAGGCAAGCAAGAGACCCAGTACTTC. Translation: CAIKEAGGKQETQYF.